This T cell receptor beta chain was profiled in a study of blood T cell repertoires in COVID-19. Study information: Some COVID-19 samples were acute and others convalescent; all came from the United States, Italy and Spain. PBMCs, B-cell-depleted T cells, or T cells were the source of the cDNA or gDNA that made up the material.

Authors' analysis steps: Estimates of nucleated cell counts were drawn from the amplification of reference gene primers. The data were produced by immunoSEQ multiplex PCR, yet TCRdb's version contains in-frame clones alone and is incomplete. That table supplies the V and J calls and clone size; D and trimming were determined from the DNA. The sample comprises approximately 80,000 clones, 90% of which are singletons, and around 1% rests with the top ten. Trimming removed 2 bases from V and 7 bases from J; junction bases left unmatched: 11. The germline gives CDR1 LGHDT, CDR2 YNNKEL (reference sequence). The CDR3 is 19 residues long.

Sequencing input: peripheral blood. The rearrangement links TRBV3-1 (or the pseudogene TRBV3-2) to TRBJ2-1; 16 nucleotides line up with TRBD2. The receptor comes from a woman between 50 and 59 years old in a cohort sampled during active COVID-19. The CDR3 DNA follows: TGTGCCAGCAGCCAACACCCCGGGACTAGCGGGAGGGGGGGGAATGAGCAGTTCTTC. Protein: CASSQHPGTSGRGGNEQFF.